Here is one T cell receptor beta chain with its context. The target antigen is unknown. The data are from a study of cytomegalovirus exposure and HLA in healthy donors. Findings of the study overall: The study recorded about 150 TCR beta chains that were cytomegalovirus-associated.

CDR3 length: 15 amino acids. The germline V gene has CDR1 MNHNY and CDR2 SVGAGI (reference sequence). V gave up 2 bases and J gave up 4 bases, with 15 bases separating them. Measured with immunoSEQ multiplex PCR; TCRdb has only the in-frame clones, and not every one. The sample contains about 120,000 clones, roughly 95% of which appear only once. The source material was PBMCs. V and J are TRBV6-6 and TRBJ2-7; tentative D call: TRBD1 (5 bases). This clonotype originated in a man aged 18 to 35 in good health and CMV-seronegative. The DNA of the CDR3 is TGTGCCAGCAGTTACCGACAGACCTCCTATTACGAGCAGTACTTC. Encoded protein: CASSYRQTSYYEQYF.